This TCR beta chain was identified during a study of blood T cell repertoires in COVID-19. Overall study: COVID-19 samples from acute and convalescent phases originated in the United States, Italy and Spain. Nucleic acid was either cDNA or gDNA, and it came from T cells, B-cell-depleted T cells, or PBMCs.

Trimming cost V 4 bases and J 6 bases, with 16 bases left between them. This CDR3 is built from 16 residues. From germline, CDR1 is SNHLY and CDR2 FYNNEI. Original analysis: Cell counts per sample came from amplifying reference gene primers. The method was immunoSEQ multiplex PCR; TCRdb's version includes in-frame clones alone and lacks a portion of them. Clone size and the V and J calls come from that table; the DNA yielded D and trimming. This table has about 150,000 clones, approximately 90% appearing once. The source is a woman between 45 and 65 years old with active or convalescent COVID-19. The V gene is TRBV2, the J gene TRBJ1-6; D unclear. The specimen sequenced was peripheral blood. The CDR3 loop is CASSGPRHRTNSPLHF. Here the CDR3 DNA reads TGTGCCAGCAGTGGACCGAGACATAGAACTAATTCACCCCTCCACTTT.